The 15 T cell receptor beta chains in this list originate from one sample, sequenced in a study of cytomegalovirus exposure and HLA in healthy donors. The PCR contained 60 Vbeta and 13 Jbeta primers. Method: immunoSEQ multiplex PCR; TCRdb's copy keeps in-frame clones and lacks some. The table lists 90,000 or so clones, about two thirds of them singletons. Specimen: PBMCs. The receptors were gathered from a boy aged 5 to 17 in good health and CMV-seropositive.

The chain couples TRBV29-1 to TRBJ2-1; 7 nucleotides agree with TRBD2. The CDR3 sequence is 12 residues long. Germline V gives CDR1 SQVTM, CDR2 ANQGSEA. V trimming: 7 bases; J trimming: 3 bases; junction bases outside the gene matches: 3. CDR3 residues: CSGVAGYNEQFF. CDR3 in DNA: TGCAGCGGGGTAGCGGGCTACAATGAGCAGTTCTTC.

This rearrangement joins TRBV5-1 to TRBJ2-1; 11 nucleotides align to TRBD2. With 2 bases clipped from V and 6 bases from J, the junction kept 10 bases outside the gene matches. CDR3 length equals 17 residues. Germline V gene sequence: CDR1 SGHRS, CDR2 YFSETQ. The CDR3 spells CASSFLLFGLAGNEQFF. The CDR3 nucleotides are TGCGCCAGCAGCTTTTTGCTTTTCGGACTAGCGGGCAATGAGCAGTTCTTC.

This clone was seen just once. V usage is TRBV18 and J usage is TRBJ2-3; 8 bases line up with TRBD1. Trimming cost V 5 bases and J 2 bases; bases outside gene matches: 9. In germline, CDR1 is KGHSH, CDR2 LQKENI. This CDR3 comprises 16 residues. CDR3 in DNA: TGTGCCAGCTCATTTATACAGGGGGTACCCACAGATACGCAGTATTTT. This translates into CASSFIQGVPTDTQYF.

The chain recombines TRBV6-1 with TRBJ1-1; D not resolved. The CDR3 has 11 amino acids. The germline CDR1 and CDR2 sequences are MNHNS and SASEGT. V was pared by 8 bases and J by 5 bases, with 9 bases between. The CDR3 loop reads CASLGGTEAFF. In DNA, the CDR3 is TGTGCCAGCTTAGGAGGGACTGAAGCTTTCTTT.

The chain combines TRBV30 with TRBJ1-5, with 10 nucleotides matching TRBD1. The CDR3 has 15 amino acids. J lost 7 bases, V lost 2 bases, and 8 bases had no gene match. CDR1 is GTSNPN and CDR2 is SVGIG in the germline V gene (reference sequence). The CDR3 DNA follows: TGTGCCTGGAGTCGGGACAGGGGAAAGGGGCAGCCCCAGCATTTT. The encoded protein is CAWSRDRGKGQPQHF.

J is TRBJ2-7 and V is TRBV7-8; no firm D call. The CDR3 runs 14 residues. Trimming stripped 0 bases from V and 2 bases from J, with 8 bases between. Germline values: CDR1 SGHVS, CDR2 FQNEAQ. CDR3 sequence reads: CASSLAGWTYEQYF. CDR3 bases: TGTGCCAGCAGCTTAGCGGGCTGGACCTACGAGCAGTACTTC.

The chain recombines TRBV14 with TRBJ1-2; D gene ambiguous. CDR1 and CDR2 from the germline V gene are SGHDN and FVKESK. The ends were cut back, 1 base at V and 4 bases at J, with 7 bases in the middle. The CDR3 runs to 13 residues. CDR3 bases: TGTGCCAGCAGCCAAGGTACAGTCTATGGCTACACCTTC. Its translation is CASSQGTVYGYTF.

V gene TRBV21-1 combines with J gene TRBJ1-2. TRBV21-1 is marked as a pseudogene. CDR3 length: 12 residues. The CDR3 reads CASSNVGVGYTF. The CDR3 DNA sequence: TGTGCCAGCAGCAATGTCGGGGTTGGCTACACCTTC.

The J gene is TRBJ2-3, the V gene TRBV7-2, with TRBD2 matching over 7 bases. There are 15 residues in the CDR3. With 6 bases clipped from V and 0 bases from J, the junction kept 6 bases outside the gene matches. Germline V gene data show CDR1 as SGHTA and CDR2 as FQGNSA. Here the CDR3 DNA reads TGTGCCAGCAGACGCCTAGCGGCTAGCACAGATACGCAGTATTTT. Protein sequence: CASRRLAASTDTQYF.

The chain recombines TRBV15 with TRBJ2-3; 7 bases match TRBD2. The CDR3 totals 15 residues. Germline values: CDR1 LNHNV, CDR2 YYDKDF (reference sequence). With V trimmed by 1 base and J by 4 bases, 5 bases remained unmatched. CDR3 amino acids: CATSRGEGISDTQYF. Here the CDR3 DNA reads TGTGCCACCAGCAGAGGGGAGGGGATTTCAGATACGCAGTATTTT.

This clone came up once. This sequence joins TRBV9 and TRBJ1-3; TRBD1 might be the D (5 bases). The CDR3 extends over 15 amino acids. Germline CDR1 is SGDLS and CDR2 is YYNGEE. Trimming took 0 bases from V and 1 from J, leaving 8 bases between them. CDR3 amino acids: CASSVEGPSGNTIYF. Written as DNA, the CDR3 is TGTGCCAGCAGCGTAGAGGGGCCATCTGGAAACACCATATATTTT.

The sample holds a few counts of this clone. The chain carries TRBV29-1 and TRBJ1-1, with TRBD1 matching 8 bases. The junction had 6 bases not matched to a gene; V was cut back by 2 bases and J by 4 bases. Per the germline V gene, CDR1 is SQVTM and CDR2 is ANQGSEA. The CDR3 contains 14 residues. The CDR3 region is CSVEPDRVGTEAFF. The CDR3 DNA reads TGCAGCGTTGAACCGGACAGGGTGGGCACTGAAGCTTTCTTT.

V is TRBV5-1 and J is TRBJ2-7; the match to TRBD2 covers 9 bases. CDR3 length: 15 amino acids. Trimming cost V 2 bases and J 5 bases; bases outside gene matches: 8. In germline, CDR1 is SGHRS, CDR2 YFSETQ. The chain's CDR3 is CASSFGGRAGNEQYF. The CDR3 nucleotides are TGCGCCAGCAGCTTCGGCGGGAGGGCCGGGAACGAGCAGTACTTC.

This sequence joins TRBV6-1 and TRBJ1-1; 8 bases fit TRBD1. The length of the CDR3 is 16 residues. V lost 3 bases and J lost 6; bases outside the gene matches: 12. CDR1 MNHNS and CDR2 SASEGT come from the germline V gene. This chain's CDR3 is CASSETSGQGSSEAFF. The CDR3, as DNA: TGTGCCAGCAGTGAGACCTCCGGACAGGGATCCTCTGAAGCTTTCTTT.

This clone was counted between two and nine times. The chain carries TRBV19 and TRBJ1-4; TRBD1 is a possible D gene (5 bases). The V gene lost 3 bases and the J gene lost 8 bases, with 13 bases spanning the gap. The V gene's germline CDR1 is LNHDA and CDR2 SQIVND (reference sequence). The CDR3 runs to 14 residues. DNA of the CDR3: TGTGCCAGTAGTATTGGAGGGGATCGAGAAAAACTGTTTTTT. Protein: CASSIGGDREKLFF.